Reported below is one TCR beta chain. The record originates from a study of CD8 T cells in Susac syndrome. This CDR3 has 16 residues. In germline, CDR1 is DFQATT, CDR2 SNEGSKA (reference sequence). Trimming took 5 bases from V and 3 from J; bases not matched to a gene: 11. Sequencing of TCR beta drew on CD8+ and CD4+ T cells from blood. RNA totalling about 0.45 to 1 ug underwent reverse transcription with random hexamers. MiXCR was run by TCRdb on the immunoSEQ multiplex PCR reads, yielding one entry per CDR3 protein. Among around 150,000 distinct CDR3 sequences listed, approximately 94% were seen once.

The sequenced sample was CD4+ T cells from PBMCs. The receptor was isolated from a human donor with multiple sclerosis. V usage is TRBV20-1 and J usage is TRBJ2-3, with 10 bases that match TRBD2. The CDR3 sequence is CSAHAPGTSVTDTQYF. The CDR3 region has the DNA TGCAGTGCTCACGCTCCCGGGACTAGCGTTACAGATACGCAGTATTTT.